This entry features one T cell receptor beta chain sequence. No antigen is known for it. The data derive from a study of T cell responses to AZD1222 COVID-19 vaccine. V gave up 4 bases and J gave up 8 bases; unmatched junction bases: 8. CDR1 and CDR2 from the germline V gene are KGHDR and SFDVKD. The CDR3 loop spans 14 amino acids. Repertoires were generated with immunoSEQ multiplex PCR, while TCRdb's copy carries only in-frame clones and drops some. The sample yields 150,000 to 200,000 clones, approximately 90% seen once. The study's findings and limits: Regions left unmutated in variants are reportedly the target of nearly half of spike-specific TCRs. Donors in the cohort were predominantly white British and more often female, and clonal diversity was possibly underestimated. Of the AZD1222 recipients, only 5 to 7 were seropositive at baseline.

The J gene is TRBJ1-2, the V gene TRBV24-1; TRBD1 aligns across 8 bases. The TCR comes from an adult in good health. Sequencing was performed on peripheral blood, taken on day 0 of AZD1222 vaccination. The CDR3, as DNA: TGTGCCACCAGTGACCCCGGACAGGGCGACGGCTACACCTTC. It translates to CATSDPGQGDGYTF.